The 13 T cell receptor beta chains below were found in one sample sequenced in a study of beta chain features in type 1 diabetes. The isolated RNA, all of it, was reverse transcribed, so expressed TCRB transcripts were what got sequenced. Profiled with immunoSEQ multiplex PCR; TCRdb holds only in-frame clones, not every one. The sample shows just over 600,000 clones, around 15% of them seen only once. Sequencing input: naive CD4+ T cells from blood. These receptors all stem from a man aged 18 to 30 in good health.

CDR3 DNA sequence: TGTGCCAGCAGTGACTCTCATCCCCGGGGGGTCAACTATGGCTACACCTTC. Translating it yields CASSDSHPRGVNYGYTF. The V gene is TRBV6-4, the J gene TRBJ1-2; TRBD1 might be the D (5 bases). V dropped 0 bases and J dropped 2 bases, with 16 bases sitting between them. Germline V gives CDR1 MRHNA, CDR2 SNTAGT. The CDR3 runs 17 residues.

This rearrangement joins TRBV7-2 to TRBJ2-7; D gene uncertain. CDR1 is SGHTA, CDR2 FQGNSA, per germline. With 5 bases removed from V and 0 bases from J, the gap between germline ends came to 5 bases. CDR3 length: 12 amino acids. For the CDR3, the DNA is TGTGCCAGCAGCCCCCCCTCCTACGAGCAGTACTTC. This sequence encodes CASSPPSYEQYF. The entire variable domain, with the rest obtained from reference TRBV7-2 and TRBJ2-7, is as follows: GAGVSQSPSNKVTEKGKDVELRCDPISGHTALYWYRQSLGQGLEFLIYFQGNSAPDKSGLPSDRFSAERTGGSVSTLTIQRTQQEDSAVYLCASSPPSYEQYFGPGTRLTVT.

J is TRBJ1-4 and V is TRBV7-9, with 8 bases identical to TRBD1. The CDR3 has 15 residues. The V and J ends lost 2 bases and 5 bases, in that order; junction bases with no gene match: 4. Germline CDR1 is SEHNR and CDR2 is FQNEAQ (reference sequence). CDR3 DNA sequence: TGTGCCAGCAGCTTAAGACAGGGGACGAATGAAAAACTGTTTTTT. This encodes CASSLRQGTNEKLFF.

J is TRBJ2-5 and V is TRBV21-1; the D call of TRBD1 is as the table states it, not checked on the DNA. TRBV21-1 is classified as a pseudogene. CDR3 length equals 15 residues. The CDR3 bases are TGTGCCAGCAGCAAAGGAGGACAGGGACACGAGACCCAGTACTTC. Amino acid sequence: CASSKGGQGHETQYF.

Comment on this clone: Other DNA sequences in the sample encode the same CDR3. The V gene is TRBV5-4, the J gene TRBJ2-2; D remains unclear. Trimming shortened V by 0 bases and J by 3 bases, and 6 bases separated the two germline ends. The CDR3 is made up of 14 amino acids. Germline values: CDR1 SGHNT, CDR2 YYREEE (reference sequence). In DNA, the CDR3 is TGTGCCAGCAGCTTGGTACGCGACACCGGGGAGCTGTTTTTT. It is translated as CASSLVRDTGELFF. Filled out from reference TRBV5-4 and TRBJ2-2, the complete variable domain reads ETGVTQSPTHLIKTRGQQVTLRCSSQSGHNTVSWYQQALGQGPQFIFQYYREEENGRGNFPPRFSGLQFPNYSSELNVNALELDDSALYLCASSLVRDTGELFFGEGSRLTVL.

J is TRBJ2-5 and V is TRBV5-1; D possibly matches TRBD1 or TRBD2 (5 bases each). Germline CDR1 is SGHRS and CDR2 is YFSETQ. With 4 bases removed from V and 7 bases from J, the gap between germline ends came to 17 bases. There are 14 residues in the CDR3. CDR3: CASSHQWDPGTQYF. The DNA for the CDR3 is TGCGCCAGCAGCCACCAATGGGACCCAGGGACCCAGTACTTC.

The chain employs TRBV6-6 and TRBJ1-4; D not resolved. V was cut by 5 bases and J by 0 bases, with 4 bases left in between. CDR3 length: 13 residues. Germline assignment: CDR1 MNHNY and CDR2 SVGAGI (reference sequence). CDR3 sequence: CASSLTTNEKLFF. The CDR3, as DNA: TGTGCCAGCAGTCTGACAACTAATGAAAAACTGTTTTTT.

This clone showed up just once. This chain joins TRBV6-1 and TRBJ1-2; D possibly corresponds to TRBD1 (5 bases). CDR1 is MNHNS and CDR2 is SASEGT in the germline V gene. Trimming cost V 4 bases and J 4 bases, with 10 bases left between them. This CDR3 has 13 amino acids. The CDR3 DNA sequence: TGTGCCAGCAGTGTTGGGGCCGGCTATGGCTACACCTTC. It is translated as CASSVGAGYGYTF.

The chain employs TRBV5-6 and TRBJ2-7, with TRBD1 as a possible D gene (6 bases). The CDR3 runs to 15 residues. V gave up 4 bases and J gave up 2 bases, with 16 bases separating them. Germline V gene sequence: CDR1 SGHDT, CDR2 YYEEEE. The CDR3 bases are TGTGCCAGCAGCCTGGACAGCCTAACTACCTACGAGCAGTACTTC. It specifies CASSLDSLTTYEQYF.

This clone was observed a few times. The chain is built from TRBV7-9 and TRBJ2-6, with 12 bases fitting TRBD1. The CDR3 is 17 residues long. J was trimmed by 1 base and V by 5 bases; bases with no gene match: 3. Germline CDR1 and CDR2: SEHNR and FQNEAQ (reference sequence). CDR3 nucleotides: TGTGCCAGCAGCCCGGGACAGGGGGCGTCTGGGGCCAACGTCCTGACTTTC. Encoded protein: CASSPGQGASGANVLTF. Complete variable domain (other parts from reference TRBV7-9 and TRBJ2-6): DTGVSQNPRHKITKRGQNVTFRCDPISEHNRLYWYRQTLGQGPEFLTYFQNEAQLEKSRLLSDRFSAERPKGSFSTLEIQRTEQGDSAMYLCASSPGQGASGANVLTFGAGSRLTVL.

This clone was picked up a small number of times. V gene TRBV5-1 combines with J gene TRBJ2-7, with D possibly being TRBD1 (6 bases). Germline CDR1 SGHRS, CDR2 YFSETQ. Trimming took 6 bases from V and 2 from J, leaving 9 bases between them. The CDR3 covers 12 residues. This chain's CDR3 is CASNEGAYEQYF. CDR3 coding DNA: TGCGCCAGCAATGAGGGGGCCTACGAGCAGTACTTC. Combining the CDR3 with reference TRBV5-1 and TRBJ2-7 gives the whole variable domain KAGVTQTPRYLIKTRGQQVTLSCSPISGHRSVSWYQQTPGQGLQFLFEYFSETQRNKGNFPGRFSGRQFSNSRSEMNVSTLELGDSALYLCASNEGAYEQYFGPGTRLTVT.

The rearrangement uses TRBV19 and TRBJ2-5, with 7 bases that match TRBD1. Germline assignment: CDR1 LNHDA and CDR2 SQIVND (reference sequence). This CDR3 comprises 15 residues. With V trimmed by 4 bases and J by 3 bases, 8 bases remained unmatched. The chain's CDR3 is CASSTRTGEKETQYF. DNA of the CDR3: TGTGCCAGTAGTACTCGGACAGGAGAGAAAGAGACCCAGTACTTC.

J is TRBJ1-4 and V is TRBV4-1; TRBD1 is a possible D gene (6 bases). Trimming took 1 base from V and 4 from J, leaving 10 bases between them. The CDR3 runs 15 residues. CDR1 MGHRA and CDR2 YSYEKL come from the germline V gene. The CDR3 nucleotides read TGCGCCAGCAGCCAAGCCGGACAGTATAATGAAAAACTGTTTTTT. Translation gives CASSQAGQYNEKLFF.